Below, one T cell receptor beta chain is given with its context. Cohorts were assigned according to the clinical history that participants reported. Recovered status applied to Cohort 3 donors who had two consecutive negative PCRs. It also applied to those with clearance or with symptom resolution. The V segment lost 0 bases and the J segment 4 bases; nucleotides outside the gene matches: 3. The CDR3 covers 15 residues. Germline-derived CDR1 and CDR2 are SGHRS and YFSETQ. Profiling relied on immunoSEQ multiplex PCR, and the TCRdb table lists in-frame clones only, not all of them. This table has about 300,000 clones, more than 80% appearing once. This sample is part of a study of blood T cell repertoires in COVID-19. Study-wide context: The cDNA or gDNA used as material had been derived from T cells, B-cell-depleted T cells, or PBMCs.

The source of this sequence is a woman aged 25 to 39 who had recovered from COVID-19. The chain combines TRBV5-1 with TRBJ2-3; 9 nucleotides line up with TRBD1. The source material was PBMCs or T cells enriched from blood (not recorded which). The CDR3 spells CASSLDRGQADTQYF. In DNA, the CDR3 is TGCGCCAGCAGCTTGGACAGGGGGCAGGCAGATACGCAGTATTTT. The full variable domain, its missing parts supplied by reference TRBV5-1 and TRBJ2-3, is KAGVTQTPRYLIKTRGQQVTLSCSPISGHRSVSWYQQTPGQGLQFLFEYFSETQRNKGNFPGRFSGRQFSNSRSEMNVSTLELGDSALYLCASSLDRGQADTQYFGPGTRLTVL.